In its sample, the clone carrying this TCR beta chain was seen many times. Its antigen is undetermined. The entry originates in a study of T cells in Graves' hyperthyroidism and ophthalmopathy. About the study: At the time of initial diagnosis and before any treatment, peripheral blood was collected. Findings and limits, study-wide: Among clonotypes expanded in thyroid above 0.001, most were also found in blood.

V dropped 5 bases and J dropped 1 base, with 10 bases sitting between them. CDR3 length: 14 amino acids. Germline V gives CDR1 SGHKS, CDR2 YYEKEE (reference sequence). With duration under 3 months, ophthalmopathy was active: Clinical Activity Score at least 3, NOSPECS at least 4. Diagnoses rested on clinical symptoms, serum thyroxine and TRAb, thyroid ultrasound and orbital computed tomography. Amplified TCR beta CDR3 regions derived from RNA transcripts. A first-round RT-PCR of the TCR CDR3 used the HTBI primer set. Each CDR3 protein is one row after TCRdb ran MiXCR on the multiplex PCR reads. The data show about 330,000 distinct CDR3 sequences, roughly 13% seen once.

The specimen was blood. The J gene is TRBJ1-3, the V gene TRBV5-5; D unclear. The sequence derives from a middle-aged woman with Graves' ophthalmopathy. CDR3 protein: CASSSAGSGNTIYF. In DNA form, the CDR3 reads TGTGCCAGCAGTTCCGCGGGGTCTGGAAACACCATATATTTT.